A single TCR beta chain is shown here with its context. Its antigen is undetermined. Trimming shortened V by 2 bases and J by 1 base, and 15 bases separated the two germline ends. The CDR3 length is 17 residues. Germline CDR1 is SGHVS and CDR2 is FQNEAQ. The data stem from a study of Graves' ophthalmopathy and Graves' hyperthyroidism. Study overall: Peripheral blood sampling occurred at initial diagnosis, before any treatment. Findings and caveats of the study: A 13-signature model separated ophthalmopathy from stable hyperthyroidism, 85% to 90% sensitivity, around 81% specificity.

Amplified TCR beta CDR3 regions were obtained using RNA transcripts as template. The workflow started with a first-round RT-PCR run with HTBI primers and then moved on to a second-round multiplex PCR. A single record per CDR3 protein comes from TCRdb applying MiXCR to the multiplex PCR reads. This sample has about 210,000 distinct CDR3 sequences, with 29% found just once. Ophthalmopathy in the donors was of moderate-to-severe activity, with CAS ≥3, NOSPECS ≥4 and duration under 3 months. As diagnostic evidence, clinical symptoms, serum thyroxine, TRAb, thyroid ultrasound and orbital computed tomography were relied upon.

The sequence came from a man aged 45-65 years with Graves' ophthalmopathy. The sequenced sample was peripheral blood. The chain carries TRBV7-8 and TRBJ1-5, with D tentatively TRBD1 (6 bases). The CDR3 region is CASSLRGGMMSNQPQHF. For the CDR3, the DNA is TGTGCCAGCAGCTTAAGGGGGGGGATGATGAGCAATCAGCCCCAGCATTTT.